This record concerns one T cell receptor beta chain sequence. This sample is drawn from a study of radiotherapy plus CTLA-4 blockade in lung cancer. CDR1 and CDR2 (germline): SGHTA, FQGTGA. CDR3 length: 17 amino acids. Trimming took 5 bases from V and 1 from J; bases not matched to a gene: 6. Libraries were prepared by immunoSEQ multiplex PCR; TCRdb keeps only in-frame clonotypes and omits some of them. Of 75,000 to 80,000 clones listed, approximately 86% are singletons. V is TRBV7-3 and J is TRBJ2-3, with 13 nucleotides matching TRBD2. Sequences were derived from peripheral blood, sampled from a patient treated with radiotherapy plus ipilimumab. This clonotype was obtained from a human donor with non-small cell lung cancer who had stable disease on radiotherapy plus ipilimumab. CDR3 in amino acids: CASSPPGTSGGTDTQYF. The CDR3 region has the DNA TGTGCCAGCAGCCCGCCAGGGACTAGCGGGGGCACAGATACGCAGTATTTT. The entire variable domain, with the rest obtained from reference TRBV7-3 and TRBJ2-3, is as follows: GAGVSQTPSNKVTEKGKYVELRCDPISGHTALYWYRQSLGQGPEFLIYFQGTGAADDSGLPNDRFFAVRPEGSVSTLKIQRTERGDSAVYLCASSPPGTSGGTDTQYFGPGTRLTVL.